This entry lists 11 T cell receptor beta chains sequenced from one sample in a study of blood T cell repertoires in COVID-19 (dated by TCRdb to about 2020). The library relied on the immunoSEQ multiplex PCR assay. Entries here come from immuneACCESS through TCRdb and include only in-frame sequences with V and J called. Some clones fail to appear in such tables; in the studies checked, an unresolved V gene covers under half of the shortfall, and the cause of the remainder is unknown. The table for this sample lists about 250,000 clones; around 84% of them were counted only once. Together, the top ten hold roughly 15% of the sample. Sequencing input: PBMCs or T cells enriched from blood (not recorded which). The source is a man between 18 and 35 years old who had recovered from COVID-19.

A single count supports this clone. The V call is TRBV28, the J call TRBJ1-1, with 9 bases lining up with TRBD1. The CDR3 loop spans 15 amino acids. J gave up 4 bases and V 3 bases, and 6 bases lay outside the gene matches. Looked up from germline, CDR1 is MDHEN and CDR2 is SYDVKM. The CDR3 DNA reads TGTGCCAGCAGTTTGACTTCGACAGGGGGCACTGAAGCTTTCTTT. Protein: CASSLTSTGGTEAFF.

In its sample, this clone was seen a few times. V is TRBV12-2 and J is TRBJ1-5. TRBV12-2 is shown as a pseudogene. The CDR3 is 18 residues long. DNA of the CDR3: TGTGCAAGTCGCTCCCCGGGGAGGGGTTTCCCGGGCAATCAGCCCCAGCATTTT. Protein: CASRSPGRGFPGNQPQHF.

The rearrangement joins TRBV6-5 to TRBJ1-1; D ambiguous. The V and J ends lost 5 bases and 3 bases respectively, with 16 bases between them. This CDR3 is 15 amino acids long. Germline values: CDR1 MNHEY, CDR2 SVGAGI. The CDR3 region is CASSLKHHADTEAFF. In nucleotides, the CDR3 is TGTGCCAGCAGTCTTAAACACCATGCGGACACTGAAGCTTTCTTT.

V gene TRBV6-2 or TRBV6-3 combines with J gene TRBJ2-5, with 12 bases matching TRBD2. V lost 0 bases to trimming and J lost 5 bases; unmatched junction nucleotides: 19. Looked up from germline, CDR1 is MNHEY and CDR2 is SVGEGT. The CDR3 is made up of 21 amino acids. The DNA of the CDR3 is TGTGCCAGCAGTTACTCCGGAGAGAGAGGCCTAGCGGGGGGGCCGAGGGAGACCCAGTACTTC. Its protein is CASSYSGERGLAGGPRETQYF.

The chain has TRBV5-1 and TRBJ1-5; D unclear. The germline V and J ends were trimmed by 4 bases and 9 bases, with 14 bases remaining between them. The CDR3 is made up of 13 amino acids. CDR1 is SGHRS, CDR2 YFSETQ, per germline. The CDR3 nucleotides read TGCGCCAGCAGCGTCGGTGGAGTGGCGCCCCAGCATTTT. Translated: CASSVGGVAPQHF.

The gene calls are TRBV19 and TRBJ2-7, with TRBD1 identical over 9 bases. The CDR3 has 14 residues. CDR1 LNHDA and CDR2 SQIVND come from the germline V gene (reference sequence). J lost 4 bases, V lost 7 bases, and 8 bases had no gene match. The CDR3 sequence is CASTAGTGLYEQYF. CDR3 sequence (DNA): TGTGCCAGTACCGCCGGGACAGGGCTTTACGAGCAGTACTTC.

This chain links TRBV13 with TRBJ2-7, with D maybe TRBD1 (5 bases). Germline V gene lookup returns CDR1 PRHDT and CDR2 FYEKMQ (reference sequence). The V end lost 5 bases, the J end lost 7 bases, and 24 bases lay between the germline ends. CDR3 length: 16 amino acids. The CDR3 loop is CASSHRPGFSLSEQYF. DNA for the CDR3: TGTGCCAGCAGCCACAGACCAGGGTTTTCTCTCTCTGAGCAGTACTTC.

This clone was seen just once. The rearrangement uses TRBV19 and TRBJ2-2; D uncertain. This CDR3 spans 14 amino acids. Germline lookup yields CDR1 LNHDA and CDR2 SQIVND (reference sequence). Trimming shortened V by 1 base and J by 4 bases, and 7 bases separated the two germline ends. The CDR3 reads CASSIASGTGELFF. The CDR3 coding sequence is TGTGCCAGTAGTATAGCATCGGGCACCGGGGAGCTGTTTTTT.

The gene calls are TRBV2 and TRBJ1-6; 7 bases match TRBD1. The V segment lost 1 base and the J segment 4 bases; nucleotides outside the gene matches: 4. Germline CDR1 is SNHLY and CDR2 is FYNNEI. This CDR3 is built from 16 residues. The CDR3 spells CASSEGPGQYNSPLHF. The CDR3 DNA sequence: TGTGCCAGCAGTGAAGGGCCGGGACAGTATAATTCACCCCTCCACTTT.

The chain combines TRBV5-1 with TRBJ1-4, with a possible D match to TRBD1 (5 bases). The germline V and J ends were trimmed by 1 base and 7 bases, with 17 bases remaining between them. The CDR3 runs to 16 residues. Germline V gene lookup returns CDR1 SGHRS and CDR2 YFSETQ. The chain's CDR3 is CASSLPLGTGGEKLFF. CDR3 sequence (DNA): TGCGCCAGCAGCTTGCCACTCGGGACCGGGGGTGAAAAACTGTTTTTT.

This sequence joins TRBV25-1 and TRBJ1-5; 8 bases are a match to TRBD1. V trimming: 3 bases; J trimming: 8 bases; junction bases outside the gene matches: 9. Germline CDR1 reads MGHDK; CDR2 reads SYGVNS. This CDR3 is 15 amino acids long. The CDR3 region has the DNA TGTGCCAGCAGTGATGGGGGGACAGGTATCAAGCCCCAGCATTTT. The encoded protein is CASSDGGTGIKPQHF. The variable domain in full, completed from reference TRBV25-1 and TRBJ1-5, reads EADIYQTPRYLVIGTGKKITLECSQTMGHDKMYWYQQDPGMELHLIHYSYGVNSTEKGDLSSESTVSRIRTEHFPLTLESARPSHTSQYLCASSDGGTGIKPQHFGDGTRLSIL.